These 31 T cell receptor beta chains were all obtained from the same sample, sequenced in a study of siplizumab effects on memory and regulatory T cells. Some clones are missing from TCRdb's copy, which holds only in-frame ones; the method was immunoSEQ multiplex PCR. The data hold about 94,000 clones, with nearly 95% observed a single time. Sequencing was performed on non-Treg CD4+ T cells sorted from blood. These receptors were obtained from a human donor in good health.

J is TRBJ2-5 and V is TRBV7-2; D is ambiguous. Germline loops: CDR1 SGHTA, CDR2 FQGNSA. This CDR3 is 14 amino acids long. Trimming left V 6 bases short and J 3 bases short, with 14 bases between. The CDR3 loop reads CASSLDLVKETQYF. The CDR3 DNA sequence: TGTGCCAGCAGTCTCGACCTGGTTAAAGAGACCCAGTACTTC.

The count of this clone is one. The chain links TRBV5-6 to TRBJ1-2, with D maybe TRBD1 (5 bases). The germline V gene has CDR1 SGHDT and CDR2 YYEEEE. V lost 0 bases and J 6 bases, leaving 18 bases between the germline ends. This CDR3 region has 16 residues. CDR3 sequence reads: CASSLARSGGNHGYTF. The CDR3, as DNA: TGTGCCAGCAGCTTGGCAAGGTCGGGGGGGAACCATGGCTACACCTTC.

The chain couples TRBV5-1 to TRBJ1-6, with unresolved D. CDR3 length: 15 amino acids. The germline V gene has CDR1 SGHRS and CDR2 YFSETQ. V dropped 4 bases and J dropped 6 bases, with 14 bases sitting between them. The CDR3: CASSLNGESNSPLHF. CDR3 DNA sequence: TGCGCCAGCAGCCTGAACGGGGAATCTAATTCACCCCTCCACTTT.

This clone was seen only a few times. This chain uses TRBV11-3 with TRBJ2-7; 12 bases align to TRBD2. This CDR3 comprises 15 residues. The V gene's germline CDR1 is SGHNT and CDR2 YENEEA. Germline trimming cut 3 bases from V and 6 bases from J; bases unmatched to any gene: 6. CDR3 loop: CASSFMTSGSLEQYF. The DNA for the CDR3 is TGTGCCAGCAGCTTTATGACTAGCGGGAGTCTCGAGCAGTACTTC.

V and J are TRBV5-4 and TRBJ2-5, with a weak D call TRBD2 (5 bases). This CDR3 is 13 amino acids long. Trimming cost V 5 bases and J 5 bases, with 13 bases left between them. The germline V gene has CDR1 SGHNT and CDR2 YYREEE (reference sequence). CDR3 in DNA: TGTGCCAGCAGGTCGAGGGTCGGCGAGACCCAGTACTTC. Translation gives CASRSRVGETQYF.

In nucleotides, the CDR3 is TGTGCCTGGAGTCTAATGGGTCCCCGGGATACGCAGTATTTT. Its protein is CAWSLMGPRDTQYF. J is TRBJ2-3 and V is TRBV30; D remains ambiguous. The germline CDR1 and CDR2 sequences are GTSNPN and SVGIG (reference sequence). The CDR3 is 14 amino acids. Trimming stripped 2 bases from V and 6 bases from J, with 15 bases between.

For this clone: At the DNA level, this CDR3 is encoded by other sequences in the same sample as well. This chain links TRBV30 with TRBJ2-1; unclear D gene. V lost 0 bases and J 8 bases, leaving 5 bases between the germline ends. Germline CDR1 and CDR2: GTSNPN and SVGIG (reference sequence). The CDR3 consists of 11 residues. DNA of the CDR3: TGTGCCTGGAGTGTACTCGATGAGCAGTTCTTC. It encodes CAWSVLDEQFF.

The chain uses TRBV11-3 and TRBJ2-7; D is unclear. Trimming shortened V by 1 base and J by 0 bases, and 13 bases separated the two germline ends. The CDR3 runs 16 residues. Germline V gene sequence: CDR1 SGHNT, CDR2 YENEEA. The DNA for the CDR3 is TGTGCCAGCAGCTTAGGGACGGCGGTGAGCTCCTACGAGCAGTACTTC. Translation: CASSLGTAVSSYEQYF.

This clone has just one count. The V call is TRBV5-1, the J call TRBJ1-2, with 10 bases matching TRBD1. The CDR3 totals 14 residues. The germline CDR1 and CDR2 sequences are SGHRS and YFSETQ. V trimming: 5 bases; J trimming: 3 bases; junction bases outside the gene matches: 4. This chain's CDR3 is CASSPGQGYYGYTF. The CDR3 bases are TGCGCCAGCAGTCCGGGACAGGGGTACTATGGCTACACCTTC.

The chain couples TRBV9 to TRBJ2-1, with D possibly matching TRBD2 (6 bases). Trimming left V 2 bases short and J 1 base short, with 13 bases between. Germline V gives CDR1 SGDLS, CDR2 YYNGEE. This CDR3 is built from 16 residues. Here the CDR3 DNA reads TGTGCCAGCAGCGTTCACCGGGGGTGGTCCTACAATGAGCAGTTCTTC. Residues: CASSVHRGWSYNEQFF. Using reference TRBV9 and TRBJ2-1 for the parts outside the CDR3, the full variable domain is DSGVTQTPKHLITATGQRVTLRCSPRSGDLSVYWYQQSLDQGLQFLIQYYNGEERAKGNILERFSAQQFPDLHSELNLSSLELGDSALYFCASSVHRGWSYNEQFFGPGTRLTVL.

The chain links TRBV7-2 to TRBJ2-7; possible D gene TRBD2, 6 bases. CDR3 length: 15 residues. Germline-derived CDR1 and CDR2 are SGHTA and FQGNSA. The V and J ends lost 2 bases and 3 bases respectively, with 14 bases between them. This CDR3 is CASSLSSRGSYEQYF. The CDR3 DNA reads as TGTGCCAGCAGCTTATCATCCCGGGGGAGCTACGAGCAGTACTTC. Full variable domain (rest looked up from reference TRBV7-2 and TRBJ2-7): GAGVSQSPSNKVTEKGKDVELRCDPISGHTALYWYRQSLGQGLEFLIYFQGNSAPDKSGLPSDRFSAERTGGSVSTLTIQRTQQEDSAVYLCASSLSSRGSYEQYFGPGTRLTVT.

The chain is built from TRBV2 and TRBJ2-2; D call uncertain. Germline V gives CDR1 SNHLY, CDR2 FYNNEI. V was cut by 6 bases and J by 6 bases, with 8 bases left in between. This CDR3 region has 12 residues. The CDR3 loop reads CASRAPSGELFF. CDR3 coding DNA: TGTGCCAGCAGAGCCCCTTCCGGGGAGCTGTTTTTT.

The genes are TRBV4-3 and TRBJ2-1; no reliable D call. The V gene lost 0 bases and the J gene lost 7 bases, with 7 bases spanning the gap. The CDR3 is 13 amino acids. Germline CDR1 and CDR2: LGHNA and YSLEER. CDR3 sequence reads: CASSQDLRNEQFF. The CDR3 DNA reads TGCGCCAGCAGCCAAGATCTGAGGAATGAGCAGTTCTTC.

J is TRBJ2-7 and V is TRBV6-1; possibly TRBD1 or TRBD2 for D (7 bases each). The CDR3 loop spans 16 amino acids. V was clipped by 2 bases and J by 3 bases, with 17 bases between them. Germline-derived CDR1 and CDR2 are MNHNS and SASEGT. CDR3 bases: TGTGCCAGCAGTGAATGGGGAGGGGGACAGAACTACGAGCAGTACTTC. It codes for CASSEWGGGQNYEQYF.

The CDR3 sequence: CASSQEWGTDEKLFF. Written as DNA, the CDR3 is TGTGCCAGCAGCCAAGAGTGGGGAACCGATGAAAAACTGTTTTTT. The V and J genes are TRBV14 and TRBJ1-4; D is unresolved. Germline values: CDR1 SGHDN, CDR2 FVKESK. V shed 0 bases and J shed 6 bases, with 11 bases lying between them. CDR3 length equals 15 residues.

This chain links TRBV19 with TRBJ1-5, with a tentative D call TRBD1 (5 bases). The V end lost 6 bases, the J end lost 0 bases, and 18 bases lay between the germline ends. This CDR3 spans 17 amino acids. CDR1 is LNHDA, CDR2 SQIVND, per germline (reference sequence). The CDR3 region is CASSRSLRGHSNQPQHF. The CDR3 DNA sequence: TGTGCCAGTAGCCGGTCTTTAAGGGGCCATAGCAATCAGCCCCAGCATTTT.

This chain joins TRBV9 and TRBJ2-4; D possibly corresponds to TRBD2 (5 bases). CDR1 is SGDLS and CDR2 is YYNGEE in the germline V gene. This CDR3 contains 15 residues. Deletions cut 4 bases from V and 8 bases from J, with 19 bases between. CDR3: CASSIDPNSGDIQYF. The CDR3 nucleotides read TGTGCCAGCAGCATTGACCCCAACTCCGGGGACATTCAGTACTTC.

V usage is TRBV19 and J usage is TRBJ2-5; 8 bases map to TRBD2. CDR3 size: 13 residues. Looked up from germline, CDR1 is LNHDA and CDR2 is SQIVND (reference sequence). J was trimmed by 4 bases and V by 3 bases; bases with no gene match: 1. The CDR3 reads CASSMSGGETQYF. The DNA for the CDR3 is TGTGCCAGTAGTATGAGCGGGGGAGAGACCCAGTACTTC.

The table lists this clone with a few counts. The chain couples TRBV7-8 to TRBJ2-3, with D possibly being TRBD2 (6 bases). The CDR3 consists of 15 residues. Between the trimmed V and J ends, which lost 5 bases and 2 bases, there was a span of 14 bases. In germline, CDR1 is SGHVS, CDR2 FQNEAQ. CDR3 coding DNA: TGTGCCAGCAGCCCACGGGGGTCTACCACAGATACGCAGTATTTT. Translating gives CASSPRGSTTDTQYF.

The CDR3, as DNA: TGCAGCGTTGAAGGACAGAACACAGATACGCAGTATTTT. As protein: CSVEGQNTDTQYF. This sequence joins TRBV29-1 and TRBJ2-3; possibly TRBD1 for D (5 bases). V was pared by 1 base and J by 2 bases, with 7 bases between. Germline V gene lookup returns CDR1 SQVTM and CDR2 ANQGSEA. CDR3 size: 13 residues.

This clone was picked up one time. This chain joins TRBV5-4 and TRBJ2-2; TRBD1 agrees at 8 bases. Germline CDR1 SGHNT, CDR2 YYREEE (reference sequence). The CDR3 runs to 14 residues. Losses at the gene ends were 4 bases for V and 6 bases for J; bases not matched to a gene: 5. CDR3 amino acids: CASSLGQGAGELFF. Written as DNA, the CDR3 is TGTGCCAGCAGCCTAGGACAGGGAGCCGGGGAGCTGTTTTTT. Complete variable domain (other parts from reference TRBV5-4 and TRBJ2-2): ETGVTQSPTHLIKTRGQQVTLRCSSQSGHNTVSWYQQALGQGPQFIFQYYREEENGRGNFPPRFSGLQFPNYSSELNVNALELDDSALYLCASSLGQGAGELFFGEGSRLTVL.

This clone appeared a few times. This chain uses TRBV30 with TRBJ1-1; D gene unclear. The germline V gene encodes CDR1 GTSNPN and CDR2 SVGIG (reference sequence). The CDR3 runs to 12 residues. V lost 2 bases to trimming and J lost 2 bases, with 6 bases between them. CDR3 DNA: TGTGCCTGGAGTCGAAAAAACACTGAAGCTTTCTTT. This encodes CAWSRKNTEAFF.

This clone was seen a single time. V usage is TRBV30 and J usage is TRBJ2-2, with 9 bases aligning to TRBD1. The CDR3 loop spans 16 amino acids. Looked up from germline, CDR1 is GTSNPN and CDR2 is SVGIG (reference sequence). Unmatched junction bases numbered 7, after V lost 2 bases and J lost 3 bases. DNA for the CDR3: TGTGCCTGGAGTCTCGGGACAGGGCTTGACACCGGGGAGCTGTTTTTT. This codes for CAWSLGTGLDTGELFF.

This CDR3 reads CASRTGTSGNYEQYF. The CDR3 DNA sequence: TGTGCCAGCAGAACCGGGACTAGCGGAAACTACGAGCAGTACTTC. The genes are TRBV6-6 and TRBJ2-7, with 11 positions matching TRBD2. CDR3 length: 15 amino acids. V was pared by 6 bases and J by 3 bases, with 7 bases of the junction left unmatched. CDR1 and CDR2 from the germline V gene are MNHNY and SVGAGI (reference sequence).

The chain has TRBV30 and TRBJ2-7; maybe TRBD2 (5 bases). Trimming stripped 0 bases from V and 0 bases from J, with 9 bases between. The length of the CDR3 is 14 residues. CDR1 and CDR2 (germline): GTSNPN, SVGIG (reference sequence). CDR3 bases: TGTGCCTGGAGTGTGTGGGAGAACTCCTACGAGCAGTACTTC. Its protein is CAWSVWENSYEQYF.

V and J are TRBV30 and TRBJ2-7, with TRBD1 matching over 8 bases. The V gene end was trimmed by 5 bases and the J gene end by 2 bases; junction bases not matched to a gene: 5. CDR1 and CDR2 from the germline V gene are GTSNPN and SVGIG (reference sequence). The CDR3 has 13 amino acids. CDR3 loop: CAWSQDRAYEQYF. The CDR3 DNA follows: TGTGCCTGGTCCCAGGACAGGGCCTACGAGCAGTACTTC.

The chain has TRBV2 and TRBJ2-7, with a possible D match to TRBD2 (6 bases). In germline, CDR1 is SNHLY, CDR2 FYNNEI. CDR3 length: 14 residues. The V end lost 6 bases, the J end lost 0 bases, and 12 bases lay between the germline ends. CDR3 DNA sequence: TGTGCCAGCAGCCCTAGGGACTTCTCCTACGAGCAGTACTTC. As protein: CASSPRDFSYEQYF. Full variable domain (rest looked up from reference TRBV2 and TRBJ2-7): EPEVTQTPSHQVTQMGQEVILRCVPISNHLYFYWYRQILGQKVEFLVSFYNNEISEKSEIFDDQFSVERPDGSNFTLKIRSTKLEDSAMYFCASSPRDFSYEQYFGPGTRLTVT.

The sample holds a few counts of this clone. The CDR3 is CASSQQAALYEQYF. The CDR3 DNA follows: TGTGCCAGCAGCCAGCAGGCGGCTCTTTACGAGCAGTACTTC. This chain links TRBV7-6 with TRBJ2-7; no clear D. There are 14 residues in the CDR3. V was clipped by 5 bases and J by 4 bases, with 15 bases between them. CDR1 is SGHVS, CDR2 FNYEAQ, per germline. The variable domain in full, with the rest retrieved from reference TRBV7-6 and TRBJ2-7, is GAGVSQSPRYKVTKRGQDVALRCDPISGHVSLYWYRQALGQGPEFLTYFNYEAQQDKSGLPNDRFSAERPEGSISTLTIQRTEQRDSAMYRCASSQQAALYEQYFGPGTRLTVT.

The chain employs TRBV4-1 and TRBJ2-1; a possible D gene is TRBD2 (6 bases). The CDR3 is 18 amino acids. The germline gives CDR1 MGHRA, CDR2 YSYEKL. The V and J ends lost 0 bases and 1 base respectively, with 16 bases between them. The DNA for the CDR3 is TGCGCCAGCAGCCAAGAAGGGCCCCCGGGAGCTTCCTACAATGAGCAGTTCTTC. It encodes CASSQEGPPGASYNEQFF.

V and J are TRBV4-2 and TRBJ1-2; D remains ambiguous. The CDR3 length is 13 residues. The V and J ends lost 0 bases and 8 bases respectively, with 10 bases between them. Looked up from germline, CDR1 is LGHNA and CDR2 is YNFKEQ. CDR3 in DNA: TGTGCCAGCAGCCAAGATAAGGGAACCGGCTACACCTTC. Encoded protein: CASSQDKGTGYTF.

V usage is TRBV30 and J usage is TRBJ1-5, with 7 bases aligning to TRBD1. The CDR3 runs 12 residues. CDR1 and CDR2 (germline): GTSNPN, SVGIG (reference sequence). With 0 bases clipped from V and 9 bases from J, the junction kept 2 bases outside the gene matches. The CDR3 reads CAWSVQGRPQHF. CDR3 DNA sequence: TGTGCCTGGAGTGTACAGGGGAGGCCCCAGCATTTT.